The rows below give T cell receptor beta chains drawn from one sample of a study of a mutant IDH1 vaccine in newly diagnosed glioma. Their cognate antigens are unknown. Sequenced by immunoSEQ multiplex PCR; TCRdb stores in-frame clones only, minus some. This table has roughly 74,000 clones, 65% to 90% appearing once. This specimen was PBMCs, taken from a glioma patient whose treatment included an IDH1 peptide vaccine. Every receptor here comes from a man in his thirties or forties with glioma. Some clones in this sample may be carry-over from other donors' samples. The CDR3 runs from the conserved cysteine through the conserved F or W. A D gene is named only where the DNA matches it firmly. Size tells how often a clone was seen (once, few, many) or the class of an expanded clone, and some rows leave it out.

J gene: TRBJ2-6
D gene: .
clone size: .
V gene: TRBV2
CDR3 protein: CASSDLSGANVLTF
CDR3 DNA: TGTGCCAGCAGTGACTTGAGTGGGGCCAACGTCCTGACTTTC

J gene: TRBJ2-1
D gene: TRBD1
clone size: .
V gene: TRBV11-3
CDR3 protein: CASSARDSDEQFF
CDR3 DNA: TGTGCCAGCAGCGCTCGGGACAGTGATGAGCAGTTCTTC

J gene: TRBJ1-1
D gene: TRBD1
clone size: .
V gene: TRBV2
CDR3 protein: CASRMTGMNTEAFF
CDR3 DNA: TGTGCCAGCAGAATGACAGGGATGAACACTGAAGCTTTCTTT

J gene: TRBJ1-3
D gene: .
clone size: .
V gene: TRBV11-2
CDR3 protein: CASSSPHAADGNTIYF
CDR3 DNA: TGTGCCAGCAGCTCTCCCCATGCGGCAGACGGAAACACCATATATTTT

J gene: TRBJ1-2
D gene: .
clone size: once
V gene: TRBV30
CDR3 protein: CAWMLAAGLGYTF
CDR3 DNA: TGTGCCTGGATGCTGGCAGCAGGCCTTGGCTACACCTTC

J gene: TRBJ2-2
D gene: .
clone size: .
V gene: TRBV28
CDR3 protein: CASSSRNTGELFF
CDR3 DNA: TGTGCCAGCAGTTCGCGGAACACCGGGGAGCTGTTTTTT

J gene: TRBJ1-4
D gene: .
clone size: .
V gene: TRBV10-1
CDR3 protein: CASSESGRGGKLFF
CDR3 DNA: TGCGCCAGCAGTGAGTCCGGCAGGGGCGGAAAACTGTTTTTT

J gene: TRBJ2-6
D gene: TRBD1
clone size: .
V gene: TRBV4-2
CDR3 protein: CASSQVVPNQGAGANVLTF
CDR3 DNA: TGTGCCAGCAGCCAAGTCGTCCCAAACCAGGGGGCTGGGGCCAACGTCCTGACTTTC

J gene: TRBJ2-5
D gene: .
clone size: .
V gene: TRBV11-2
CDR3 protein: CASSLDGWEETQYF
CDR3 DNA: TGTGCCAGCAGCTTAGATGGTTGGGAAGAGACCCAGTACTTC

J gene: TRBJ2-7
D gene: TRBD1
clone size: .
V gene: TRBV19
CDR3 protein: CASRRQGSSEQYF
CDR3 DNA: TGTGCCAGTAGGAGACAGGGTTCGAGCGAGCAGTACTTC

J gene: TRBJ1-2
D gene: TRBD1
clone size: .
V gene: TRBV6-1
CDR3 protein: CASSWDRITNYGYTF
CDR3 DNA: TGTGCCAGCAGTTGGGACAGAATAACTAACTATGGCTACACCTTC

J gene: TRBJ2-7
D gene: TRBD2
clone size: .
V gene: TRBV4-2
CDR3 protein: CASSQVRGDSYEQYF
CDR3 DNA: TGTGCCAGCAGCCAAGTTCGGGGGGACTCCTACGAGCAGTACTTC

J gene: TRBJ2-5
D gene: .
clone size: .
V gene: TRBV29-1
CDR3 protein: CSSVEQETQYF
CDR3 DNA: TGCAGCTCCGTGGAGCAAGAGACCCAGTACTTC

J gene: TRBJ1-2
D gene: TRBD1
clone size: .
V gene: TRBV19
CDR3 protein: CASNAPGTGGIYGYTF
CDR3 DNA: TGTGCCAGTAACGCGCCCGGGACAGGGGGTATCTATGGCTACACCTTC

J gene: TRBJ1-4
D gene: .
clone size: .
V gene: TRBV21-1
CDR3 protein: CASTAREGWEKLFF
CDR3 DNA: TGTGCCAGCACCGCCAGAGAGGGGTGGGAAAAACTGTTTTTT

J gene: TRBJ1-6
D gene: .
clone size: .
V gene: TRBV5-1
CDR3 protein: CASSLAGQYNSPLHF
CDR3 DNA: TGCGCCAGCAGCTTGGCCGGGCAGTATAATTCACCCCTCCACTTT

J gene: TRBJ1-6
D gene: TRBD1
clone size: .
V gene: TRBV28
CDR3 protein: CASRKYPGGGSPLHF
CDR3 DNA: TGTGCCAGCAGGAAATACCCAGGGGGAGGTTCACCCCTCCACTTT

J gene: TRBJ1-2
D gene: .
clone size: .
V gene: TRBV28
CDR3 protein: CASSDEHYGYTF
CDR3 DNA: TGTGCCAGCAGTGACGAGCACTATGGCTACACCTTC

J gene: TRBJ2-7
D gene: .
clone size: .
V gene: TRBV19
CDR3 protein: CASSGTVNSYEQYF
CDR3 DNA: TGTGCCAGTTCCGGGACGGTTAACTCCTACGAGCAGTACTTC

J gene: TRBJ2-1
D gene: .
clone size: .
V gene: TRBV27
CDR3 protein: CASSLSMEGYEQFF
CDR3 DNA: TGTGCTAGCAGTTTATCGATGGAGGGGTATGAGCAGTTCTTC

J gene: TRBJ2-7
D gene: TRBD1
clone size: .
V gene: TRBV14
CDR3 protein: CASSQRSGQGGGEQYF
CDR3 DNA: TGTGCCAGCAGCCAAAGGTCTGGACAGGGGGGTGGCGAGCAGTACTTC

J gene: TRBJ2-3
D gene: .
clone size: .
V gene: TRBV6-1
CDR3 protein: CASSPSGRGTDTQYF
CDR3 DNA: TGTGCCAGCAGTCCCTCGGGAAGAGGCACAGATACGCAGTATTTT

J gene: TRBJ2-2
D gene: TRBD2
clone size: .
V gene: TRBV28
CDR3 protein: CASSLESLAGGSTGELFF
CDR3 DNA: TGTGCCAGCAGTTTAGAGTCGCTAGCGGGAGGAAGCACCGGGGAGCTGTTTTTT

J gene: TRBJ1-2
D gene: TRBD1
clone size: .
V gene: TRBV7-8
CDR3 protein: CASSFKLPGQGYYGYTF
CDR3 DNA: TGTGCCAGCAGCTTTAAACTACCGGGACAGGGATACTATGGCTACACCTTC

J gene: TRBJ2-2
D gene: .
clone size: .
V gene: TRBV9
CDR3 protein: CASSVATGITGELFF
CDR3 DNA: TGTGCCAGCAGCGTAGCTACAGGTATCACCGGGGAGCTGTTTTTT

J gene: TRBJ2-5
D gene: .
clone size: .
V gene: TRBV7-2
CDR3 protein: CASSPKETQYF
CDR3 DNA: TGTGCCAGCAGCCCGAAAGAGACCCAGTACTTC

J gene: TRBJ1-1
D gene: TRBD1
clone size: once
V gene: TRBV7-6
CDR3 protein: CASSSGTGDTEAFF
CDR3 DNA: TGTGCCAGCAGCTCTGGGACAGGGGACACTGAAGCTTTCTTT

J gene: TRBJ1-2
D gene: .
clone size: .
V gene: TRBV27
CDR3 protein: CASSFGQGLYGYTF
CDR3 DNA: TGTGCCAGCAGTTTCGGCCAGGGGCTGTATGGCTACACCTTC

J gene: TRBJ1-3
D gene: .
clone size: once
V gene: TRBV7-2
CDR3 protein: CASSWNTVSGNTIYF
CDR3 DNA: TGTGCCAGCAGCTGGAATACGGTCTCTGGAAACACCATATATTTT

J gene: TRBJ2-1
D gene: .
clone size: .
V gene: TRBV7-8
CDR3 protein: CASGGWNEQFF
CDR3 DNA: TGTGCCAGCGGAGGGTGGAATGAGCAGTTCTTC

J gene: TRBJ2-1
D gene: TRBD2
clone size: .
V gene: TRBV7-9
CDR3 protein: CASSLERLAGENEQFF
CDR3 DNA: TGTGCCAGCAGCTTAGAGAGACTAGCGGGAGAGAATGAGCAGTTCTTC

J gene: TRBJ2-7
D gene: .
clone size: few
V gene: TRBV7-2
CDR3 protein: CASSFLPGQQYF
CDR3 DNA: TGTGCCAGCAGCTTTTTACCGGGACAGCAGTACTTC

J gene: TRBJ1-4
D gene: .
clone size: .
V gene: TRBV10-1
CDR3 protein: CARRDTLHEKLFF
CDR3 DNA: TGCGCCCGGAGGGACACTTTGCATGAAAAACTGTTTTTT

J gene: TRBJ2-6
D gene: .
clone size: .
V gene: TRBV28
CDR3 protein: CASSLSWGAPSGANVLTF
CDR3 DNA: TGTGCCAGCAGTTTATCTTGGGGGGCCCCATCTGGGGCCAACGTCCTGACTTTC

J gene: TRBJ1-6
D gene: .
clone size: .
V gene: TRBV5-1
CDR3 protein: CASSLGPADRSYNSPLHF
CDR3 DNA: TGCGCCAGCAGCTTGGGTCCGGCAGATCGCTCCTATAATTCACCCCTCCACTTT

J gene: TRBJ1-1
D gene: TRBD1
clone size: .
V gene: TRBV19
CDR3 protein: CASSTRRQGGTEAFF
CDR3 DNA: TGTGCCAGTAGTACCAGGAGACAGGGTGGCACTGAAGCTTTCTTT

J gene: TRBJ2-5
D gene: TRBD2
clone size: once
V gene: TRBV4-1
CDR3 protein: CASSPGLAGSGTQYF
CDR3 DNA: TGCGCCAGCAGCCCGGGACTAGCGGGCTCGGGGACCCAGTACTTC

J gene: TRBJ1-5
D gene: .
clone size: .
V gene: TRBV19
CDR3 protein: CASSIVGQNQPQHF
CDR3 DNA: TGTGCCAGTAGTATAGTAGGACAGAATCAGCCCCAGCATTTT

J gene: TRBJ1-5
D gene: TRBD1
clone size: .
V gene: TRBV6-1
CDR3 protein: CASSARSGQAFISPQHF
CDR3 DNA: TGTGCCAGCAGTGCCCGCTCTGGACAGGCATTTATCAGCCCCCAGCATTTT

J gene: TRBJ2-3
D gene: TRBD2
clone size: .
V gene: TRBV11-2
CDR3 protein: CASSLGGGANTQYF
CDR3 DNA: TGTGCCAGCAGCTTAGGCGGGGGAGCAAATACGCAGTATTTT